The 10 T cell receptor beta chains below come from one sample, sequenced in a study of cytomegalovirus exposure and HLA in healthy donors. The primer mix had 60 Vbeta and 13 Jbeta primers. Assay: immunoSEQ multiplex PCR; the TCRdb copy retains only in-frame clones and omits some. The table lists more than 85,000 clones, approximately 76% of them singletons. Sequencing input: PBMCs. The receptors shown here come from a woman in her forties or fifties in good health and CMV-seropositive.

V usage is TRBV5-4 and J usage is TRBJ2-7; TRBD1 matches 8 bases. J was trimmed by 3 bases and V by 4 bases; bases with no gene match: 6. The CDR3 consists of 14 residues. CDR1 and CDR2 from the germline V gene are SGHNT and YYREEE (reference sequence). The CDR3 DNA reads TGTGCCAGCAGCCCCGGGACAGGCCTCTACGAGCAGTACTTC. It translates to CASSPGTGLYEQYF.

This chain links TRBV6-5 with TRBJ2-7, with 10 bases lining up with TRBD1. Germline V gene lookup returns CDR1 MNHEY and CDR2 SVGAGI. Germline trimming cut 0 bases from V and 6 bases from J; bases unmatched to any gene: 5. The CDR3 runs 15 residues. CDR3: CASSYSGTGEGEQYF. The CDR3 DNA is TGTGCCAGCAGTTACTCGGGGACAGGGGAGGGCGAGCAGTACTTC.

The chain joins TRBV5-4 to TRBJ2-7; no clear D. The germline gives CDR1 SGHNT, CDR2 YYREEE (reference sequence). This CDR3 spans 14 amino acids. V was shortened by 0 bases and J by 2 bases, with 9 bases between the two germline ends. CDR3 amino acids: CASSLDGRTYEQYF. Here the CDR3 DNA reads TGTGCCAGCAGCTTGGATGGCAGAACCTACGAGCAGTACTTC.

This clone has just a few counts. The chain carries TRBV5-4 and TRBJ2-7, with a weak D call TRBD1 (6 bases). V was clipped by 2 bases and J by 2 bases, with 8 bases between them. There are 13 residues in the CDR3. Germline lookup yields CDR1 SGHNT and CDR2 YYREEE (reference sequence). The CDR3 loop reads CASSFGTTYEQYF. The CDR3 DNA follows: TGTGCCAGCAGCTTCGGGACAACCTACGAGCAGTACTTC.

This clone was counted a single time. The chain employs TRBV23-1 and TRBJ2-7; maybe TRBD1 (7 bases). TRBV23-1 is filed as an ORF, its function uncertain. The CDR3 runs to 15 residues. Trimming shortened V by 7 bases and J by 4 bases, and 20 bases separated the two germline ends. CDR3 sequence reads: CASTTAEGAEYEQYF. CDR3 DNA: TGCGCCAGCACCACGGCGGAGGGGGCGGAGTACGAGCAGTACTTC.

This CDR3 reads CASSELYRVPGELFF. The CDR3 coding sequence is TGTGCCAGCAGTGAACTATACAGGGTCCCCGGGGAGCTGTTTTTT. This sequence joins TRBV2 and TRBJ2-2; D may be TRBD1 (6 bases). The CDR3 length is 15 residues. The germline V and J ends were trimmed by 2 bases and 6 bases, with 13 bases remaining between them. The germline V gene has CDR1 SNHLY and CDR2 FYNNEI.

The rearrangement uses TRBV5-1 and TRBJ1-5; 7 nucleotides match TRBD1. The CDR3 runs 14 residues. Germline-derived CDR1 and CDR2 are SGHRS and YFSETQ. Losses at the gene ends were 5 bases for V and 5 bases for J; bases not matched to a gene: 7. CDR3: CASSRDSRDQPQHF. CDR3 bases: TGCGCCAGCAGTCGGGACAGTAGGGATCAGCCCCAGCATTTT.

V and J are TRBV7-2 and TRBJ2-7; the match to TRBD2 covers 9 bases. V dropped 1 base and J dropped 1; count of bases not matched to a gene: 2. The CDR3 length is 15 residues. Germline-derived CDR1 and CDR2 are SGHTA and FQGNSA. In DNA, the CDR3 is TGTGCCAGCAGCTTAGTGGCGGGAGGGTCCTACGAGCAGTACTTC. Amino acids: CASSLVAGGSYEQYF.

A note on this clone: Sequence at one end of the junction differs from germline and may be a read error. This sequence joins TRBV6-5 and TRBJ2-4; tentatively, D is TRBD2 (5 bases). Germline lookup yields CDR1 MNHEY and CDR2 SVGAGI. The CDR3 is 14 amino acids. CDR3 DNA: TGTGCCAGCAGTTACGGAGGAGCCAAAAACAGTCAGTACTTC. Its translation is CASSYGGAKNSQYF.

The rearrangement uses TRBV5-4 and TRBJ1-1, with a possible D match to TRBD1 (5 bases). V dropped 4 bases and J dropped 7 bases, with 14 bases sitting between them. Germline V gene lookup returns CDR1 SGHNT and CDR2 YYREEE (reference sequence). CDR3 length: 13 amino acids. The CDR3 DNA sequence: TGTGCCAGCAGCACACAGGCCCTTGGTGAAGCTTTCTTT. Protein: CASSTQALGEAFF. Full variable domain (rest looked up from reference TRBV5-4 and TRBJ1-1): ETGVTQSPTHLIKTRGQQVTLRCSSQSGHNTVSWYQQALGQGPQFIFQYYREEENGRGNFPPRFSGLQFPNYSSELNVNALELDDSALYLCASSTQALGEAFFGQGTRLTVV.